This T cell receptor (beta chain) was documented in a study of T cells in Graves' hyperthyroidism and ophthalmopathy. Regions amplified from RNA transcripts were the TCR beta CDR3 regions. An initial round of RT-PCR targeting the TCR CDR3 relied on the HTBI primer set. TCRdb recomputed calls from the multiplex PCR reads with MiXCR, one row per CDR3 protein. The sample contains roughly 400,000 distinct CDR3 sequences, 20% to 25% of which appear only once. This CDR3 has 16 amino acids. Germline assignment: CDR1 SGHRS and CDR2 YFSETQ. J was trimmed by 1 base and V by 0 bases; bases with no gene match: 4. There are a few counts of this clonotype. The study left out patients who had uncontrolled infection, other autoimmune disease, pregnancy or lactation.

The chain carries TRBV5-1 and TRBJ2-1; TRBD2 matches at 7 bases. This clonotype was obtained from a man between 50 and 59 years old with Graves' hyperthyroidism. Sequenced material: blood. The CDR3 reads CASSLAPSGSYNEQFF. For the CDR3, the DNA is TGCGCCAGCAGCTTGGCGCCTAGCGGATCCTACAATGAGCAGTTCTTC.